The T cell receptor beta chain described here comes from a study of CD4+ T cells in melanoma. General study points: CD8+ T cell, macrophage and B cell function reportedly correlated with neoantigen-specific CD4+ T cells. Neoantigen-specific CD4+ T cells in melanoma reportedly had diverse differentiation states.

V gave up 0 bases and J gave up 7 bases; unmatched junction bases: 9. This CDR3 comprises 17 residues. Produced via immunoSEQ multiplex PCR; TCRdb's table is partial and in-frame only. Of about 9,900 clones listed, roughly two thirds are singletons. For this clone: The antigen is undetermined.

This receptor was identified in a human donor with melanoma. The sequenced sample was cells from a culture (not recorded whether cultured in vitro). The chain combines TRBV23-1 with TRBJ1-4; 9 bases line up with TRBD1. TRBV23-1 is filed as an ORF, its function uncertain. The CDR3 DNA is TGCGCCAGCAGTCAATCGGGACAGGGAGGGACAAGTGAAAAACTGTTTTTT. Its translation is CASSQSGQGGTSEKLFF.